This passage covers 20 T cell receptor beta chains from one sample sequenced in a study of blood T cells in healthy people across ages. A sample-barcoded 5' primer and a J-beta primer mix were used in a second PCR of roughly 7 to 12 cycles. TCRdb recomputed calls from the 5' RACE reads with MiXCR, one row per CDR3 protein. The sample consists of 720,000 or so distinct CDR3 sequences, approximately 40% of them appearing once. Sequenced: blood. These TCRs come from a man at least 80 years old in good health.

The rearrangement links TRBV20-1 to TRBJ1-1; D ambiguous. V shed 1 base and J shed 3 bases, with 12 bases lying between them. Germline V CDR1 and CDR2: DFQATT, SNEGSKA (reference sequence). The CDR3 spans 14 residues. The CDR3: CSARVGNPDTEAFF. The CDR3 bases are TGCAGTGCTAGAGTTGGTAATCCGGACACTGAAGCTTTCTTT.

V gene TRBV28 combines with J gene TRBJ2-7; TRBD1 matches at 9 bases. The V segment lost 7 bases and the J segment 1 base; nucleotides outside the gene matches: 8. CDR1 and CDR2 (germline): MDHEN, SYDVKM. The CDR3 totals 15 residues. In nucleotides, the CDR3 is TGTGCCAGCAAAATACAGGGGGCATCGTCCTACGAGCAGTACTTC. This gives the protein CASKIQGASSYEQYF.

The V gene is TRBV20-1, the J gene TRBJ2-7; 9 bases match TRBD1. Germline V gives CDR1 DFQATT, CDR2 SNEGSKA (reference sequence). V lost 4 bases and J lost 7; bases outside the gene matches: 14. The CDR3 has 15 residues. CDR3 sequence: CSATAGQGLANEQYF. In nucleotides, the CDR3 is TGCAGTGCTACCGCGGGACAGGGACTTGCCAATGAGCAGTACTTC.

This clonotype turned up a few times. CDR3 nucleotides: TGTGCCAGCAGCTTAAAGGAATTCGAGACCCAGTACTTC. It yields the protein CASSLKEFETQYF. This chain connects TRBV11-2 to TRBJ2-5; D unclear. Germline V lookup: CDR1 SGHAT, CDR2 FQNNGV. Trimming took 2 bases from V and 5 from J, leaving 9 bases between them. The CDR3 has 13 residues.

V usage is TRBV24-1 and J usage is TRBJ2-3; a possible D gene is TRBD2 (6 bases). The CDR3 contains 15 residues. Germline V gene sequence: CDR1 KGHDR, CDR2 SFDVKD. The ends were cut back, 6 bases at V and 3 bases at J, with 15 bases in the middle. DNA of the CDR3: TGTGCCACCAGTCCCGGCAACGGGAGAACAGATACGCAGTATTTT. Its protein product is CATSPGNGRTDTQYF.

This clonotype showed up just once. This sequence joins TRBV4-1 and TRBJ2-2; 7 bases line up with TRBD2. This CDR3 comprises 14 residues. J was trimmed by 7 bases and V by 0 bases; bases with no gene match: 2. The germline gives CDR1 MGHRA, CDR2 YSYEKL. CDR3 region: CASSQDRGVGELFF. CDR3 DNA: TGCGCCAGCAGCCAAGATCGGGGGGTCGGGGAGCTGTTTTTT.

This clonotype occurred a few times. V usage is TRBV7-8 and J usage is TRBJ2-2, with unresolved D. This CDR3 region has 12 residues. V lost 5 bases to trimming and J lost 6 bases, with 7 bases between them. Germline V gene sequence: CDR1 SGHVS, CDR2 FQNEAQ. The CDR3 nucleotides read TGTGCCAGCAGCCACTTTTCCGGGGAGCTGTTTTTT. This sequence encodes CASSHFSGELFF.

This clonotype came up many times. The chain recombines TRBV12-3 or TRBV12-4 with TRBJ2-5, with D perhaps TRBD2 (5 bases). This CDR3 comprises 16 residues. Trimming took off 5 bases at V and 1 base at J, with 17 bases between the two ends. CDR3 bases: TGTGCCAGCAGTGTCCCAGGAGTTCGGGGCCAAGAGACCCAGTACTTC. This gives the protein CASSVPGVRGQETQYF.

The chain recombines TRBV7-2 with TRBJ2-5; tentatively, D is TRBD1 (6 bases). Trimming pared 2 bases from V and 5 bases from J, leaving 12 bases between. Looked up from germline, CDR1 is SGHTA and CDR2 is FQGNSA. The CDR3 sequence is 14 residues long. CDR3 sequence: CASSLSERGETQYF. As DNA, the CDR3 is TGTGCCAGCAGCTTATCCGAGAGGGGGGAGACCCAGTACTTC.

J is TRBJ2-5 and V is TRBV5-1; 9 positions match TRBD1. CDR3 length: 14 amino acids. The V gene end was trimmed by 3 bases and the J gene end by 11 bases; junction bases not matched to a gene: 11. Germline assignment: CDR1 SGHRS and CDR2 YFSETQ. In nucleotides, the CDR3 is TGCGCCAGCAGCTCAGGGACAGGGTTAAATGAGCAGTACTTC. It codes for CASSSGTGLNEQYF.

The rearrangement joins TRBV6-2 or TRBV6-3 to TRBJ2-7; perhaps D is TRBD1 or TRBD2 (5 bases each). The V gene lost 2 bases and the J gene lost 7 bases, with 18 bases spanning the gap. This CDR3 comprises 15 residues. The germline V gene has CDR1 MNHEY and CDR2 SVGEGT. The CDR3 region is CASSYAGVRGREQYF. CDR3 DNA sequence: TGTGCCAGCAGTTACGCGGGCGTGAGGGGACGAGAGCAGTACTTC.

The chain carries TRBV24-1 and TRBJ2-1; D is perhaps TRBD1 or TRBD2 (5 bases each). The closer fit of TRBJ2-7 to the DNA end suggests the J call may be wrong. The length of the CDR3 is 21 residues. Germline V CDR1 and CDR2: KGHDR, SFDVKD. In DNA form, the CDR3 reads TGTGCCACCAGTGATGCCCCCGGCGCCCTTCACAGAGGGCAGGGATACAATGAGCAGTACTTC. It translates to CATSDAPGALHRGQGYNEQYF.

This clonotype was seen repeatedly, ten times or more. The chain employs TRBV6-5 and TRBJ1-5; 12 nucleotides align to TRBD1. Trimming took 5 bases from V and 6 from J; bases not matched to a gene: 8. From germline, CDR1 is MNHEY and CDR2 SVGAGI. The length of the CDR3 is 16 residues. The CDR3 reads CASSSRDRGPGQPQHF. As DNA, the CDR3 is TGTGCCAGCAGTAGCCGGGACAGGGGGCCTGGTCAGCCCCAGCATTTT.

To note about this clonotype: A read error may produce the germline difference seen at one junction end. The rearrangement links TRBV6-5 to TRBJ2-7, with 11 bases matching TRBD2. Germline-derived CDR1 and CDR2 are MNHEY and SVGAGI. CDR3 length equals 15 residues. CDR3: CANSYSASGGNEQYF. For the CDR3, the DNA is TGTGCCAACAGTTACTCGGCTAGCGGGGGGAACGAGCAGTACTTC.

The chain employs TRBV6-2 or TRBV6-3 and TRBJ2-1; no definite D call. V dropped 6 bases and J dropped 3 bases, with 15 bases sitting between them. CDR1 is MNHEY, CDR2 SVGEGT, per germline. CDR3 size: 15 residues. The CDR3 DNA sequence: TGTGCCAGCAGCAACTTTACGTCTCTCTACAATGAGCAGTTCTTC. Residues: CASSNFTSLYNEQFF.

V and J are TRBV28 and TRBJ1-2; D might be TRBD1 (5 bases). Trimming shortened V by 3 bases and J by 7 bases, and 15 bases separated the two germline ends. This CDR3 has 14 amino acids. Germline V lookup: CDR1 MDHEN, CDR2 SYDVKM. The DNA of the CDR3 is TGTGCCAGCAGTTTCCCAGGGACCAGTAGTGGCTACACCTTC. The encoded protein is CASSFPGTSSGYTF.

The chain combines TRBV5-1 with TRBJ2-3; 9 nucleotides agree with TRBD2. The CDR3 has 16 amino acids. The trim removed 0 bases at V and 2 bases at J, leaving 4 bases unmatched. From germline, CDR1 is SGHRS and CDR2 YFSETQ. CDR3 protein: CASSLAASGNTDTQYF. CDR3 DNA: TGCGCCAGCAGCTTGGCCGCTAGCGGGAACACAGATACGCAGTATTTT.

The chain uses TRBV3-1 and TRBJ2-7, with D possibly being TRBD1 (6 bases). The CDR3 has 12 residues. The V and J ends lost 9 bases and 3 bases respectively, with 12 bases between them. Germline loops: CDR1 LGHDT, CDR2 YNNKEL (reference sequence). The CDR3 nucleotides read TGTGCCAGTGCCGGACAGAACTACGAGCAGTACTTC. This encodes CASAGQNYEQYF.

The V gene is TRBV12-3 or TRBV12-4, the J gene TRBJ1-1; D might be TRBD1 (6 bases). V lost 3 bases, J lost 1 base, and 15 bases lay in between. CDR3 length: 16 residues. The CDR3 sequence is CASSLLAGAGNTEAFF. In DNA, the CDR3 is TGTGCCAGCAGTTTGCTGGCGGGGGCGGGGAACACTGAAGCTTTCTTT.

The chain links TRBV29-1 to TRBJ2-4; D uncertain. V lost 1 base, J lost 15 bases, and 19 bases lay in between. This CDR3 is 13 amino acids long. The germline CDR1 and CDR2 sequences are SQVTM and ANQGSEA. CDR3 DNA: TGCAGCGTTGAAGCCTCCCCACTTTACGAGTGGTACTTC. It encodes CSVEASPLYEWYF.